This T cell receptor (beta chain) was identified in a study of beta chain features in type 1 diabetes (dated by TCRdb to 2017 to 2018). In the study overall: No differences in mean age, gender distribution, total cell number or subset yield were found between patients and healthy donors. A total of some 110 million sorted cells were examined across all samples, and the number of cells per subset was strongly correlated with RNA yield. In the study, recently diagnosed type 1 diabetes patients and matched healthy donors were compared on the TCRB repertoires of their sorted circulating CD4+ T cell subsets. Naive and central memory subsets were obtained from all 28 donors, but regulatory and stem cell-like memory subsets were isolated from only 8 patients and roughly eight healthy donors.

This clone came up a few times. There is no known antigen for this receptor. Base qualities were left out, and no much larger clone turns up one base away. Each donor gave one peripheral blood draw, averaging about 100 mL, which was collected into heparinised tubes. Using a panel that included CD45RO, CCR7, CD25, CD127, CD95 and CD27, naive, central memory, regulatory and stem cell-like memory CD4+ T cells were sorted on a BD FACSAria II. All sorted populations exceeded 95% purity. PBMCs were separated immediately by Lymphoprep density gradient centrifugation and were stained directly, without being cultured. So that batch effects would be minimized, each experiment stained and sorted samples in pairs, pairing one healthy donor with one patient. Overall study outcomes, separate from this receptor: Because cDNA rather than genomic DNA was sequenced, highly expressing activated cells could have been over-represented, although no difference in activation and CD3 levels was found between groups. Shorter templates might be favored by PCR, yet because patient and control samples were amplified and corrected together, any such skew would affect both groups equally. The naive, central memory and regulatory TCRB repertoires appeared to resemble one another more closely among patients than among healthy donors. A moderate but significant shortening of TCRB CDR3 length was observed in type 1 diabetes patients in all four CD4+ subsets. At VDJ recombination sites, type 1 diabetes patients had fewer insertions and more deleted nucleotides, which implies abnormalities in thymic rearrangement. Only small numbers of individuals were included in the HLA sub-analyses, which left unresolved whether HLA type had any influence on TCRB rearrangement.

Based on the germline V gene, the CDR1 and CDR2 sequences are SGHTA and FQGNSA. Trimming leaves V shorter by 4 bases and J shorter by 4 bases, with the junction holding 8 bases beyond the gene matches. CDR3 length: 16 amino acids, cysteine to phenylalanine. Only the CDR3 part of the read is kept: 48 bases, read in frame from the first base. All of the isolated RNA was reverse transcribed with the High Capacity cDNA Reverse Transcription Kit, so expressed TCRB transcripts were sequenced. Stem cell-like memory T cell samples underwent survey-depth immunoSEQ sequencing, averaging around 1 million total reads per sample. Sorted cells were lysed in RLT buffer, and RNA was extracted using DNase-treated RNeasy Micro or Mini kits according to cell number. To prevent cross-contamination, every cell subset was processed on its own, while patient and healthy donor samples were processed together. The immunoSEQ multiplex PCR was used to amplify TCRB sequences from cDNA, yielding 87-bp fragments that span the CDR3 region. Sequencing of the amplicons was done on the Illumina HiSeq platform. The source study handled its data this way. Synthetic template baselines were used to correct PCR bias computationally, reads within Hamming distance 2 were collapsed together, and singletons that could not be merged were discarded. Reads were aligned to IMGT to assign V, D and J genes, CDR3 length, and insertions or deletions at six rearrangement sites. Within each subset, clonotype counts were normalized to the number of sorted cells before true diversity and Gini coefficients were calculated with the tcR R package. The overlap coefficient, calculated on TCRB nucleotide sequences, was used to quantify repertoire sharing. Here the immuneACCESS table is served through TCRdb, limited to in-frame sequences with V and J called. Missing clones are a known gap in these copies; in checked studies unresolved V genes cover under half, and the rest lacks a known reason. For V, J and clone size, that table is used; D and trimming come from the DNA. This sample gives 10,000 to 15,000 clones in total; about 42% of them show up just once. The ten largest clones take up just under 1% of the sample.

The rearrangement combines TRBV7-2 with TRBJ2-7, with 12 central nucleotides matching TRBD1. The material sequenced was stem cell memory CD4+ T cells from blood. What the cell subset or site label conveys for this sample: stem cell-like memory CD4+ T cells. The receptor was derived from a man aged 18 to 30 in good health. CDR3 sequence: CASSYSGTGGLYEQYF. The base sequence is TGTGCCAGCAGCTATAGCGGGACAGGGGGCTTGTACGAGCAGTACTTC.